This entry describes one T cell receptor (beta chain). The antigen remains undetermined. One junction end does not reproduce the germline sequence, and a read error may be involved. This sample's RNA came from whole unsorted tissue. This non-tumor lung sample came from over 3 cm beyond the tumor edge. This entry comes from a study of tumor and adjacent non-tumor tissue in lung cancer. Study as a whole: There were about 12 adenocarcinoma, a couple of squamous cell carcinoma and 1 small cell lung cancer cases. On average, productive TCRbeta reads reached roughly 3.9 million per sample. The study's findings and limits: Patients with more diverse tumor TCRs had worse survival. Normal lung showed higher cumulative top 100 clone frequency than tumor.

A modified ARM-PCR protocol with three rounds of nested PCR amplified TCRbeta. A single record per CDR3 protein comes from TCRdb applying MiXCR to the multiplex PCR reads. The repertoire holds approximately 44,000 distinct CDR3 sequences, with roughly 60% as singletons. This CDR3 region has 14 residues. Germline values: CDR1 LNHDA, CDR2 SQIVND (reference sequence). Input material: distant non-tumor lung tissue. This receptor was obtained from a man aged 50-59 years with non-small cell lung cancer. The chain has TRBV19 and TRBJ2-1; tentatively, D is TRBD1 (6 bases). DNA for the CDR3: TGTGCCACTAGTATCGGAGTCCAGGGGCATGAGCAGTTCTTC. Amino acid sequence: CATSIGVQGHEQFF.